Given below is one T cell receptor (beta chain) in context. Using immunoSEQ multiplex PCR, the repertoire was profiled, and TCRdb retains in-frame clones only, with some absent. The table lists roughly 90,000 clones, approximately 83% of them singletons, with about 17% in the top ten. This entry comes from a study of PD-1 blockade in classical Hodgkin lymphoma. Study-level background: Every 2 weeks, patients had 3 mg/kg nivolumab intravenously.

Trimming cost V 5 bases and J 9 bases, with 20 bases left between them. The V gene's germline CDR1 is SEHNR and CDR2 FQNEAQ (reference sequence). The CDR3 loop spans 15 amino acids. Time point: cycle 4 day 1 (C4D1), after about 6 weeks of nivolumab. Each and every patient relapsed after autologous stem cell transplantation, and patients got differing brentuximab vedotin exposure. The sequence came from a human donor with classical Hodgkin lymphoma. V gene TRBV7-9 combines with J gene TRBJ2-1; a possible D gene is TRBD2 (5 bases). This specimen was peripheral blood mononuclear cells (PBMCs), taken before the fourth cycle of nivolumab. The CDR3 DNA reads TGTGCCAGCAGCGCGGGCCCAAGTGGGATTAGTGAGCAGTTCTTC. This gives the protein CASSAGPSGISEQFF. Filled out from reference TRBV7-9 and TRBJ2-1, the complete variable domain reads DTGVSQNPRHKITKRGQNVTFRCDPISEHNRLYWYRQTLGQGPEFLTYFQNEAQLEKSRLLSDRFSAERPKGSFSTLEIQRTEQGDSAMYLCASSAGPSGISEQFFGPGTRLTVL.